These T cell receptor beta chains were read from a single sample in a study of blood T cells in healthy people across ages. TCRdb ran MiXCR on the 5' RACE reads and lists one entry per CDR3 protein. The table records about 640,000 distinct CDR3 sequences, roughly 53% of them present only once. The sample comprised blood. The source of these receptors is a man between 60 and 70 years old in good health. Both conserved end residues are part of each CDR3. The D gene is left open where the match is weak. Expanded clones are given a class, and other clones once, few, many or no size at all.

12	-	TRBV10-3	-	TRBJ2-5	TGTGCCACAAGGACGGCCCAAGAGACCCAGTACTTC	CATRTAQETQYF
20	TRBD2	TRBV24-1	many	TRBJ2-1	TGTGCCACCAGTGGCTCGTTGTTGCGGGGGGCCGCGAGCTCCTACAATGAGCAGTTCTTC	CATSGSLLRGAASSYNEQFF
15	-	TRBV18	-	TRBJ1-1	TGTGCCAGCTCACCACCACTGGGGGGGGGCACTGAAGCTTTCTTT	CASSPPLGGGTEAFF
14	-	TRBV2	many	TRBJ1-5	TGTGCCAGCAGTGAATTGGCAGAGGGGCAGCCCCAGCATTTT	CASSELAEGQPQHF
15	-	TRBV20-1	few	TRBJ2-3	TGCAGTGCTAGCCCCGACGGGGGCAGAGGGGATACGCAGTATTTT	CSASPDGGRGDTQYF
13	-	TRBV20-1	few	TRBJ2-5	TGCAGTGCTAGTGGGCAGGCCCAAGAGACCCAGTACTTC	CSASGQAQETQYF
13	-	TRBV7-6	-	TRBJ2-5	TGTGCCAGCAGCGGATCAGGGGATGGAACCCAGTACTTC	CASSGSGDGTQYF
13	TRBD2	TRBV18	few	TRBJ2-7	TGTGCCAGCTCACTGGGACTAGCCCACGAGCAGTACTTC	CASSLGLAHEQYF
15	TRBD1	TRBV20-1	-	TRBJ1-2	TGCAGTGCTAGAGCAACAGGGGGCCTAAACTATGGCTACACCTTC	CSARATGGLNYGYTF
14	TRBD2	TRBV5-1	-	TRBJ2-5	TGCGCCAGCAGCGACGGGACTATCCAAGAGACCCAGTACTTC	CASSDGTIQETQYF
16	TRBD1	TRBV9	few	TRBJ2-4	TGTGCCAGCAGCGACGGACAGGGCCTAGCCAAAAACATTCAGTACTTC	CASSDGQGLAKNIQYF
14	-	TRBV25-1	few	TRBJ2-6	TGTGCCAGCAGTGAATACGATGGGGCCAACGTCCTGACTTTC	CASSEYDGANVLTF
15	-	TRBV7-2	few	TRBJ1-4	TGTGCCAGCAGCTCCCAACAGGGAAGGAGTGAAAAACTGTTTTTT	CASSSQQGRSEKLFF
14	TRBD1	TRBV11-2	once	TRBJ1-1	TGTGCCAGCAGCCGACAGGGGGCTGGGACTGAAGCTTTCTTT	CASSRQGAGTEAFF
14	-	TRBV18	-	TRBJ1-2	TGTGCCAGCTCACCAGATTTGGACGAGGTTGGCTACACCTTC	CASSPDLDEVGYTF
14	-	TRBV2	-	TRBJ1-2	TGTGCCAGCAGTGAAACCATGGGGGCTGATGGCTACACCTTC	CASSETMGADGYTF
15	TRBD2	TRBV3-1	-	TRBJ2-5	TGTGCCAGCAGCCAAGGACTCCTCGGGAGGGAGACCCAGTACTTC	CASSQGLLGRETQYF
15	-	TRBV7-2	-	TRBJ1-1	TGTGCCAGCAGCCGAGCCAGGGGTCGCAGCACTGAAGCTTTCTTT	CASSRARGRSTEAFF
14	-	TRBV6-5	-	TRBJ1-2	TGTGCCAGCTCCCGGGGGCTCGGTCCTTATGGCTACACCTTC	CASSRGLGPYGYTF
17	-	TRBV4-2	-	TRBJ2-5	TGTGCCAGCAGCCAAGGGAGTAGCGGCCAGTACCAAGAGACCCAGTACTTC	CASSQGSSGQYQETQYF
16	-	TRBV7-7	-	TRBJ2-1	TGTGCCAGCAGCCGGGGACGGGGCATCGGGCACAATGAGCAGTTCTTC	CASSRGRGIGHNEQFF
13	-	TRBV25-1	-	TRBJ1-4	TGTGCCAGCAGTGGATATGTGAAAGGGGAACTGTTTTTT	CASSGYVKGELFF
19	TRBD2	TRBV24-1	-	TRBJ2-7	TGTGCCACCGGCCACGGGCCCCTCGGGACTATTCCTCCCCTTTACGAGCAGTACTTC	CATGHGPLGTIPPLYEQYF
15	TRBD1	TRBV27	-	TRBJ1-4	TGTGCCAGCAGTTTTCTGGGACAGCCGAATGAAAAACTGTTTTTT	CASSFLGQPNEKLFF
11	-	TRBV29-1	few	TRBJ1-4	TGCAGCGTGAGGGAAGGCGAAAAACTGTTTTTT	CSVREGEKLFF
14	-	TRBV5-1	-	TRBJ2-7	TGCGCCAGTAGCTTGAAAGGGGGGGCCTACGAGCAGTACTTC	CASSLKGGAYEQYF
18	TRBD2	TRBV9	-	TRBJ2-6	TGTGCCAGCAGCGTAGGCCCAGCGGGGAGCTCTGGGGCCAACGTCCTGACTTTC	CASSVGPAGSSGANVLTF